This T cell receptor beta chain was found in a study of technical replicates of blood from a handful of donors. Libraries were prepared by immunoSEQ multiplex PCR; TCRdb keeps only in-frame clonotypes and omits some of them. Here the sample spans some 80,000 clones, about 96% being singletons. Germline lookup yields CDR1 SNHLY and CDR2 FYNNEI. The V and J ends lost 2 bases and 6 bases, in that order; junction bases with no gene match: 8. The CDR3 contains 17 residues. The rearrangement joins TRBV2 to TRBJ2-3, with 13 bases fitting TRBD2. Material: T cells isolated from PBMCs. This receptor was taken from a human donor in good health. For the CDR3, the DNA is TGTGCCAGCAGTGAACTAGTGGGACTAGCGGGAACCGATACGCAGTATTTT. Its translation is CASSELVGLAGTDTQYF. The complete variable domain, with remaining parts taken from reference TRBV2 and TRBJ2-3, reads EPEVTQTPSHQVTQMGQEVILRCVPISNHLYFYWYRQILGQKVEFLVSFYNNEISEKSEIFDDQFSVERPDGSNFTLKIRSTKLEDSAMYFCASSELVGLAGTDTQYFGPGTRLTVL.